Shown below are 17 T cell receptor beta chains from a single sample sequenced in a study of blood T cell repertoires in COVID-19. The method was immunoSEQ multiplex PCR; TCRdb's version includes in-frame clones alone and lacks a portion of them. The sample lists roughly 200,000 clones; approximately 86% were seen once. Input material: PBMCs or T cells enriched from blood (not recorded which). Receptors were obtained from a woman between 40 and 55 years old with acute COVID-19.

This clone has just one count. V and J are TRBV11-3 and TRBJ2-3; TRBD1 is a possible D gene (5 bases). This CDR3 spans 17 amino acids. The V gene's germline CDR1 is SGHNT and CDR2 YENEEA. The V and J ends lost 1 base and 3 bases respectively, with 17 bases between them. The CDR3 DNA sequence: TGTGCCAGCAGCTTAGGCCTTAGGACACTTGGGACAGATACGCAGTATTTT. This encodes CASSLGLRTLGTDTQYF.

In nucleotides, the CDR3 is TGTGCCACCAGCGGCGGCCTTCGACGTGAAGCTTTCTTT. This translates into CATSGGLRREAFF. The chain is built from TRBV15 and TRBJ1-1; no firm D call. The CDR3 has 13 amino acids. Trimming shortened V by 5 bases and J by 7 bases, and 14 bases separated the two germline ends. Germline CDR1 and CDR2: LNHNV and YYDKDF (reference sequence).

The CDR3 region has the DNA TGTGCCAGTAGTATCCAGGGAGGTTACAGCAATCAGCCCCAGCATTTT. Its protein is CASSIQGGYSNQPQHF. This chain links TRBV19 with TRBJ1-5, with a possible D match to TRBD1 (5 bases). Germline-derived CDR1 and CDR2 are LNHDA and SQIVND (reference sequence). V lost 3 bases to trimming and J lost 1 base, with 13 bases between them. CDR3 length: 16 residues.

This clone was detected once. This chain connects TRBV5-1 to TRBJ1-4; 8 nucleotides align to TRBD1. The CDR3 sequence is 14 residues long. Unmatched junction bases numbered 4, after V lost 4 bases and J lost 5 bases. CDR1 is SGHRS and CDR2 is YFSETQ in the germline V gene. CDR3 in amino acids: CASSLQGGNEKLFF. The CDR3 nucleotides are TGCGCCAGCAGCCTACAGGGGGGGAATGAAAAACTGTTTTTT.

Of note for this clone: A read error may account for a junction end that differs from germline. The chain joins TRBV10-1 to TRBJ2-7; 10 nucleotides align to TRBD2. This CDR3 spans 13 amino acids. The germline V gene encodes CDR1 WNHNN and CDR2 SYGVQD (reference sequence). The CDR3 nucleotides read TGCGCCAGCGGTGATAGCGGGAGGAACGAGCAGTACTTC. Its protein product is CASGDSGRNEQYF.

The sample holds one count of this clone. J is TRBJ1-5 and V is TRBV24-1, with 10 bases matching TRBD1. This CDR3 has 15 amino acids. The germline V gene has CDR1 KGHDR and CDR2 SFDVKD. With 8 bases clipped from V and 12 bases from J, the junction kept 15 bases outside the gene matches. The CDR3 region is CATKPLDRGKGCQHF. The DNA of the CDR3 is TGTGCCACCAAACCCCTGGACAGGGGGAAAGGGTGCCAGCATTTT.

This clone has only one observation. The rearrangement joins TRBV7-3 to TRBJ1-1, with D perhaps TRBD1 (6 bases). Per the germline V gene, CDR1 is SGHTA and CDR2 is FQGTGA. The CDR3 is 14 residues long. The V end was cut by 5 bases, the J end by 1 base, with 11 bases between. This CDR3 is CASSLGHSNTEAFF. Here the CDR3 DNA reads TGTGCCAGCAGCCTGGGACATTCGAACACTGAAGCTTTCTTT.

The chain carries TRBV4-2 and TRBJ2-7; D might be TRBD1 (6 bases). This CDR3 is 14 amino acids long. The V gene lost 6 bases and the J gene lost 0 bases, with 12 bases spanning the gap. Germline V gives CDR1 LGHNA, CDR2 YNFKEQ. CDR3 sequence reads: CASRSDRSSYEQYF. In nucleotides, the CDR3 is TGTGCCAGCAGATCAGACAGGTCCTCCTACGAGCAGTACTTC.

The rearrangement links TRBV19 to TRBJ2-7; the D gene is possibly TRBD1 (6 bases). The germline V gene encodes CDR1 LNHDA and CDR2 SQIVND (reference sequence). With 6 bases removed from V and 0 bases from J, the gap between germline ends came to 12 bases. This CDR3 has 14 residues. The CDR3: CASSQGHHSYEQYF. For the CDR3, the DNA is TGTGCCAGTAGCCAGGGGCATCACTCCTACGAGCAGTACTTC.

The gene calls are TRBV28 and TRBJ2-7; the D is unclear. There are 14 residues in the CDR3. V was trimmed by 2 bases and J by 9 bases, leaving 17 bases between them. Germline CDR1 reads MDHEN; CDR2 reads SYDVKM. The CDR3 bases are TGTGCCAGCAGTTTAGGCTTAGCCCGAGGTGTGCAGTACTTC. This gives the protein CASSLGLARGVQYF. Looking up the rest from reference TRBV28 and TRBJ2-7 gives the full variable domain: DVKVTQSSRYLVKRTGEKVFLECVQDMDHENMFWYRQDPGLGLRLIYFSYDVKMKEKGDIPEGYSVSREKKERFSLILESASTNQTSMYLCASSLGLARGVQYFGPGTRLTVT.

The chain employs TRBV5-1 and TRBJ1-6, with D uncertain. The CDR3 runs 15 residues. Germline V gives CDR1 SGHRS, CDR2 YFSETQ. V was shortened by 0 bases and J by 0 bases, with 4 bases between the two germline ends. In nucleotides, the CDR3 is TGCGCCAGCAGCTTGGACAGCTCCTATAATTCACCCCTCCACTTT. Its protein product is CASSLDSSYNSPLHF.

V is TRBV7-9 and J is TRBJ2-5; possible D gene TRBD2, 6 bases. This CDR3 region has 16 residues. Germline CDR1 reads SEHNR; CDR2 reads FQNEAQ (reference sequence). V lost 2 bases, J lost 5 bases, and 18 bases lay in between. This chain's CDR3 is CASSLSPTGVGETQYF. The CDR3 coding sequence is TGTGCCAGCAGCTTATCGCCGACGGGAGTGGGTGAGACCCAGTACTTC.

The V call is TRBV9, the J call TRBJ1-1; the match to TRBD1 covers 8 bases. This CDR3 region has 15 residues. Trimming cost V 4 bases and J 0 bases; bases outside gene matches: 5. Germline CDR1 is SGDLS and CDR2 is YYNGEE. The CDR3 region has the DNA TGTGCCAGCAGCCCTCGGACAGGGTTGAACACTGAAGCTTTCTTT. Protein sequence: CASSPRTGLNTEAFF.

This chain connects TRBV7-8 to TRBJ2-1; 7 bases fit TRBD2. The CDR3 has 13 amino acids. CDR1 is SGHVS and CDR2 is FQNEAQ in the germline V gene. Trimming removed 1 base from V and 8 bases from J; junction bases left unmatched: 2. The CDR3 DNA reads TGTGCCAGCAGCTTAGGACTAGCATATGAGCAGTTCTTC. It yields the protein CASSLGLAYEQFF.

The gene calls are TRBV11-3 and TRBJ2-7, with 7 bases that match TRBD1. This CDR3 is 15 amino acids long. Losses at the gene ends were 0 bases for V and 1 base for J; bases not matched to a gene: 3. From germline, CDR1 is SGHNT and CDR2 YENEEA. CDR3 sequence (DNA): TGTGCCAGCAGCTTAGATTTGGACAGGTCCTACGAGCAGTACTTC. This translates into CASSLDLDRSYEQYF.

The rearrangement links TRBV19 to TRBJ1-6; D is ambiguous. V was clipped by 6 bases and J by 9 bases, with 18 bases between them. The CDR3 length is 15 residues. Germline CDR1 is LNHDA and CDR2 is SQIVND (reference sequence). This CDR3 is CASSSNGPGSSPLHF. The CDR3 region has the DNA TGTGCCAGTAGCTCTAACGGGCCCGGGAGTTCACCCCTCCACTTT.

The rearrangement uses TRBV27 and TRBJ1-1, with TRBD1 identical over 8 bases. CDR1 MNHEY and CDR2 SMNVEV come from the germline V gene (reference sequence). J was trimmed by 4 bases and V by 6 bases; bases with no gene match: 7. The length of the CDR3 is 14 residues. The CDR3, as DNA: TGTGCCAGCAGCCCCCAGGGGGCAGGCACTGAAGCTTTCTTT. Protein sequence: CASSPQGAGTEAFF.